A single sample gave rise to the 19 T cell receptor beta chains below, sequenced in a study of T cell responses to AZD1222 COVID-19 vaccine. Profiling relied on immunoSEQ multiplex PCR, and the TCRdb table lists in-frame clones only, not all of them. There are 130,000 to 150,000 clones in the sample; approximately 90% occur only once, and around 5% lies in the top ten. This specimen consisted of peripheral blood, obtained on day 0 of AZD1222 vaccination. These receptors all come from an adult in good health.

The J gene is TRBJ2-7, the V gene TRBV5-1; 8 bases fit TRBD1. Germline assignment: CDR1 SGHRS and CDR2 YFSETQ. J lost 2 bases, V lost 2 bases, and 6 bases had no gene match. The CDR3 totals 15 residues. The CDR3 reads CASSFTGTGAYEQYF. CDR3 DNA sequence: TGCGCCAGCAGCTTCACCGGGACAGGAGCCTACGAGCAGTACTTC.

This sequence joins TRBV6-2 or TRBV6-3 and TRBJ2-5; TRBD2 is a possible D gene (7 bases). Germline assignment: CDR1 MNHEY and CDR2 SVGEGT. Trimming shortened V by 5 bases and J by 3 bases, and 10 bases separated the two germline ends. The CDR3 sequence is 13 residues long. This CDR3 reads CASSRGAEETQYF. The CDR3, as DNA: TGTGCCAGCAGTCGGGGGGCGGAAGAGACCCAGTACTTC.

The rearrangement links TRBV10-3 to TRBJ1-4; 8 bases agree with TRBD1. The CDR3 has 13 residues. V lost 6 bases, J lost 8 bases, and 5 bases stayed unmatched. Germline loops: CDR1 ENHRY, CDR2 SYGVKD. CDR3 residues: CAISPTGDEKLFF. The CDR3 nucleotides read TGTGCCATCAGCCCGACAGGGGACGAAAAACTGTTTTTT.

This clone was counted between two and nine times. The V call is TRBV4-3, the J call TRBJ1-1; D gene ambiguous. In germline, CDR1 is LGHNA, CDR2 YSLEER. V was shortened by 0 bases and J by 7 bases, with 15 bases between the two germline ends. The CDR3 length is 15 residues. The CDR3 spells CASSQDPWIPDEAFF. The CDR3, as DNA: TGCGCCAGCAGCCAAGATCCTTGGATTCCCGATGAAGCTTTCTTT.

CDR3 nucleotides: TGTGCCAGCAGCCCGGCCTACGAGCAGTACTTC. Protein product: CASSPAYEQYF. V is TRBV7-8 and J is TRBJ2-7; D call uncertain. Germline values: CDR1 SGHVS, CDR2 FQNEAQ. V lost 5 bases and J lost 2, with 4 bases in between. The CDR3 contains 11 residues.

The genes are TRBV29-1 and TRBJ2-2; no clear D gene. From germline, CDR1 is SQVTM and CDR2 ANQGSEA. V was pared by 7 bases and J by 8 bases, with 14 bases between. CDR3 length equals 12 residues. CDR3 sequence: CSAGPSRGELFF. Written as DNA, the CDR3 is TGCAGCGCCGGACCTTCGCGGGGGGAGCTGTTTTTT.

This rearrangement joins TRBV6-5 to TRBJ1-2; maybe TRBD1 (5 bases). This CDR3 comprises 15 residues. V was shortened by 6 bases and J by 2 bases, with 16 bases between the two germline ends. Germline V gene lookup returns CDR1 MNHEY and CDR2 SVGAGI. This chain's CDR3 is CASSPRPGMNYGYTF. For the CDR3, the DNA is TGTGCCAGCAGCCCCAGGCCAGGGATGAACTATGGCTACACCTTC.

This chain connects TRBV18 to TRBJ2-5; TRBD1 is a possible D gene (5 bases). V dropped 6 bases and J dropped 5 bases, with 10 bases sitting between them. This CDR3 region has 12 residues. The V gene's germline CDR1 is KGHSH and CDR2 LQKENI. CDR3 in amino acids: CASSDSSETQYF. The CDR3 nucleotides are TGTGCCAGCTCCGACAGTTCCGAGACCCAGTACTTC.

This chain connects TRBV19 to TRBJ1-5, with D possibly matching TRBD1 (6 bases). The CDR3 is 16 residues long. Per the germline V gene, CDR1 is LNHDA and CDR2 is SQIVND (reference sequence). Trimming pared 6 bases from V and 4 bases from J, leaving 19 bases between. In DNA form, the CDR3 reads TGTGCCAGTAGCCCCTGGGGGCCGCTCGCGAATCAGCCCCAGCATTTT. This sequence encodes CASSPWGPLANQPQHF.

The V and J genes are TRBV19 and TRBJ1-1; D is ambiguous. The V gene's germline CDR1 is LNHDA and CDR2 SQIVND (reference sequence). This CDR3 has 14 residues. V gave up 6 bases and J gave up 0 bases, with 11 bases separating them. CDR3 DNA: TGTGCCAGTAGCAGCCCTGGGTTGAACACTGAAGCTTTCTTT. It yields the protein CASSSPGLNTEAFF.

The chain combines TRBV5-8 with TRBJ2-3; D is unresolved. Trimming removed 4 bases from V and 1 base from J, with 10 bases in between. Germline lookup yields CDR1 SGHTS and CDR2 YDEGEE. CDR3 length equals 14 residues. The CDR3 sequence: CASSPSDGTDTQYF. In DNA, the CDR3 is TGTGCCAGCAGCCCCTCGGACGGCACAGATACGCAGTATTTT.

This clone was observed a single time. This chain links TRBV27 with TRBJ2-7, with D perhaps matching TRBD2 (5 bases). The CDR3 runs to 16 residues. The V and J ends lost 6 bases and 4 bases respectively, with 22 bases between them. Germline assignment: CDR1 MNHEY and CDR2 SMNVEV (reference sequence). CDR3 coding DNA: TGTGCCAGCAGCGTCTTCGGGAAAGGAGATATTTACGAGCAGTACTTC. It encodes CASSVFGKGDIYEQYF.

V gene TRBV27 combines with J gene TRBJ2-7; 10 bases fit TRBD2. This CDR3 region has 15 residues. The trim removed 2 bases at V and 9 bases at J, leaving 10 bases unmatched. Germline CDR1 is MNHEY and CDR2 is SMNVEV (reference sequence). The CDR3 DNA reads TGTGCCAGCAGTTTACTAAGCGGGAGGGGAGAGGGGCAGTACTTC. Protein sequence: CASSLLSGRGEGQYF.

This clone appeared once. The J gene is TRBJ1-4, the V gene TRBV7-2, with TRBD1 identical over 7 bases. The germline V gene encodes CDR1 SGHTA and CDR2 FQGNSA. CDR3 size: 15 residues. V gave up 5 bases and J gave up 7 bases; unmatched junction bases: 10. CDR3 protein: CASSVGRQGREKLFF. In DNA, the CDR3 is TGTGCCAGCAGCGTAGGGAGACAGGGCCGTGAAAAACTGTTTTTT.

This chain links TRBV21-1 with TRBJ2-1. TRBV21-1 is deemed a pseudogene. CDR3 length equals 12 residues. For the CDR3, the DNA is TGTGCCAGCAGCAGCGGACCCAATGAGCAGTTCTTC. This gives the protein CASSSGPNEQFF.

The chain carries TRBV4-3 and TRBJ2-5; 7 bases agree with TRBD2. Trimming cost V 0 bases and J 8 bases; bases outside gene matches: 12. The germline gives CDR1 LGHNA, CDR2 YSLEER. The CDR3 is made up of 16 amino acids. CDR3 nucleotides: TGCGCCAGCAGCCAAGATCATACGGTCCCGGGGGGAACCCAGTACTTC. Amino acids: CASSQDHTVPGGTQYF.

The rearrangement links TRBV27 to TRBJ1-2; 7 positions match TRBD1. The CDR3 length is 16 residues. J gave up 2 bases and V 2 bases, and 8 bases lay outside the gene matches. Germline values: CDR1 MNHEY, CDR2 SMNVEV (reference sequence). CDR3 in amino acids: CASSLIAGGFNYGYTF. CDR3 coding DNA: TGTGCCAGCAGTTTAATAGCAGGGGGATTCAACTATGGCTACACCTTC.

This clone appeared once. The chain employs TRBV20-1 and TRBJ1-6; D is unresolved. Trimming took off 3 bases at V and 11 bases at J, with 11 bases between the two ends. Germline V lookup: CDR1 DFQATT, CDR2 SNEGSKA (reference sequence). The CDR3 sequence is 12 residues long. This CDR3 reads CSASRGNPPLHF. The CDR3 coding sequence is TGCAGTGCTAGTCGTGGGAATCCACCCCTCCACTTT.

This clone was observed a single time. V gene TRBV6-2 or TRBV6-3 combines with J gene TRBJ2-7, with no clear D. Trimming removed 1 base from V and 4 bases from J, with 14 bases in between. CDR3 length: 15 residues. Germline V CDR1 and CDR2: MNHEY, SVGEGT. The DNA of the CDR3 is TGTGCCAGCAGTTACTGGGCTGATGCCCTTTACGAGCAGTACTTC. It translates to CASSYWADALYEQYF.